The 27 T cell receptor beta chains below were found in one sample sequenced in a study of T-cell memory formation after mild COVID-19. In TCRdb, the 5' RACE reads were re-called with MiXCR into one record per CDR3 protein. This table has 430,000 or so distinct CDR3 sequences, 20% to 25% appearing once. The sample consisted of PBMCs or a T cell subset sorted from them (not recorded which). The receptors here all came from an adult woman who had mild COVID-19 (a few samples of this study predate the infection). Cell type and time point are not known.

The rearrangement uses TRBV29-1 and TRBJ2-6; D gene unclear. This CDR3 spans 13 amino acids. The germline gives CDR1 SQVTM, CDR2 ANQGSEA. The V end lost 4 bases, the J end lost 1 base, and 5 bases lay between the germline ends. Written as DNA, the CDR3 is TGCAGCGTTGCAATGTCTGGGGCCAACGTCCTGACTTTC. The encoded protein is CSVAMSGANVLTF.

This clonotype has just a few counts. CDR3 amino acids: CASRPPPGAQDEQYF. CDR3 nucleotides: TGTGCCAGCAGACCCCCTCCCGGGGCCCAGGACGAGCAGTACTTC. The J gene is TRBJ2-7, the V gene TRBV6-8; tentatively, D is TRBD1 or TRBD2 (5 bases each). The V gene lost 6 bases and the J gene lost 5 bases, with 20 bases spanning the gap. Germline V gene lookup returns CDR1 MNHGY and CDR2 SAAAGT. The CDR3 has 15 amino acids.

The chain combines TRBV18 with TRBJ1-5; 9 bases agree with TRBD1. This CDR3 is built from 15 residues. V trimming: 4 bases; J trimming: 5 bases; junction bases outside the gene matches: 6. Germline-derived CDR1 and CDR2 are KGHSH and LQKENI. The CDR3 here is CASSRTGVTYQPQHF. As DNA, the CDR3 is TGTGCCAGCTCACGGACAGGGGTTACCTATCAGCCCCAGCATTTT. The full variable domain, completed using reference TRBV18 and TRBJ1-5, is NAGVMQNPRHLVRRRGQEARLRCSPMKGHSHVYWYRQLPEEGLKFMVYLQKENIIDESGMPKERFSAEFPKEGPSILRIQQVVRGDSAAYFCASSRTGVTYQPQHFGDGTRLSIL.

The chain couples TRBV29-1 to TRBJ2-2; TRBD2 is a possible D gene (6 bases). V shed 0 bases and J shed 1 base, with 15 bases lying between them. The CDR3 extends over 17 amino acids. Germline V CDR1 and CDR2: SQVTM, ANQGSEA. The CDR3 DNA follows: TGCAGCGTTGAAGATCGGTACGCCGGGAGGAACACCGGGGAGCTGTTTTTT. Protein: CSVEDRYAGRNTGELFF.

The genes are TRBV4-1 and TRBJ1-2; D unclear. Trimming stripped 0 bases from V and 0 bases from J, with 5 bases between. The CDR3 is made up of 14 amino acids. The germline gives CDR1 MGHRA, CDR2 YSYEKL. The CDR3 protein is CASSQDMTNYGYTF. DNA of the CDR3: TGCGCCAGCAGCCAAGACATGACTAACTATGGCTACACCTTC.

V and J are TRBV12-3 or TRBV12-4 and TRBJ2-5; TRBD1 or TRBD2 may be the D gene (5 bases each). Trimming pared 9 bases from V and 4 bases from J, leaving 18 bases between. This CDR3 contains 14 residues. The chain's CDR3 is CASQFVGESETQYF. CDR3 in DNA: TGTGCCAGTCAGTTTGTGGGGGAATCAGAGACCCAGTACTTC.

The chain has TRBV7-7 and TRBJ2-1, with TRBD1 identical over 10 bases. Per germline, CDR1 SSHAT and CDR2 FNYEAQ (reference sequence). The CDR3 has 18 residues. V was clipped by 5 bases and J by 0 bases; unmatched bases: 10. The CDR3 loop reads CASSPGTGAPSSYNEQFF. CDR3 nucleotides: TGTGCCAGCAGCCCCGGGACAGGGGCGCCTAGCTCCTACAATGAGCAGTTCTTC. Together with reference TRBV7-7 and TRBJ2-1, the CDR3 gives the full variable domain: GAGVSQSPRYKVTKRGQDVTLRCDPISSHATLYWYQQALGQGPEFLTYFNYEAQPDKSGLPSDRFSAERPEGSISTLTIQRTEQRDSAMYRCASSPGTGAPSSYNEQFFGPGTRLTVL.

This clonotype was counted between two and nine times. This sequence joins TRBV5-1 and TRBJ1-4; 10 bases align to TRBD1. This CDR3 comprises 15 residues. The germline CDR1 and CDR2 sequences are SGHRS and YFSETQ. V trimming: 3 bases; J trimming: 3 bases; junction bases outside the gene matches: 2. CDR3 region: CASSSGQGANEKLFF. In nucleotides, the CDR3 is TGCGCCAGCAGCTCCGGACAGGGGGCTAATGAAAAACTGTTTTTT.

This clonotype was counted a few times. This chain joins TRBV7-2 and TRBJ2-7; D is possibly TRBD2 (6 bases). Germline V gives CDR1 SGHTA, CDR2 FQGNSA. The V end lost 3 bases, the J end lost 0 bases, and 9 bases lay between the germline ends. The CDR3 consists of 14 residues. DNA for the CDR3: TGTGCCAGCAGCTTGGGACTGAACTCCTACGAGCAGTACTTC. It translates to CASSLGLNSYEQYF.

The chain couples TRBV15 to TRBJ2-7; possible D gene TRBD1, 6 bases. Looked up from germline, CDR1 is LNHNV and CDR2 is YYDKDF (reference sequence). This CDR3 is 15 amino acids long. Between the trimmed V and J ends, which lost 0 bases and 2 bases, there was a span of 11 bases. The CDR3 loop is CATSREDEGAYEQYF. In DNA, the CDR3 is TGTGCCACCAGCAGAGAAGACGAGGGGGCCTACGAGCAGTACTTC.

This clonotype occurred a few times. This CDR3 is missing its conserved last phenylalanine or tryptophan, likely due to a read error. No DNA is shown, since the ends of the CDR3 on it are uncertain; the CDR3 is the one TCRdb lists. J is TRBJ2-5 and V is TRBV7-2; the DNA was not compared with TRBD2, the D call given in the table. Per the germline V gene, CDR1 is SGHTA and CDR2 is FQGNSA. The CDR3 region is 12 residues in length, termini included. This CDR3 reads CASSSEWGPHRI.

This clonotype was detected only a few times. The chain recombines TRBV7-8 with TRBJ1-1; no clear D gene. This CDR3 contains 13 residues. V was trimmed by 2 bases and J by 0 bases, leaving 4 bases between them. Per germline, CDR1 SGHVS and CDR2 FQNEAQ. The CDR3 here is CASSLQVNTEAFF. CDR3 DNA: TGTGCCAGCAGCTTACAGGTGAACACTGAAGCTTTCTTT.

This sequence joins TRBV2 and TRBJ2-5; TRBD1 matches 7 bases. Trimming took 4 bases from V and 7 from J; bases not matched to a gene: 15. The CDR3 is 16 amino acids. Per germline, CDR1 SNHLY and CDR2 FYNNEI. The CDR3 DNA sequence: TGTGCCAGCAGTGGGGCCCTCACAGGGGCAGGACGGACCCAGTACTTC. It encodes CASSGALTGAGRTQYF.

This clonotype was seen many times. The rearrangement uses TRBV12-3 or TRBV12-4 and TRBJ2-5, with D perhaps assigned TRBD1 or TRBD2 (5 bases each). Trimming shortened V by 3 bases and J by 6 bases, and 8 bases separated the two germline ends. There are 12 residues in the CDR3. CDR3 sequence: CASSFQGQTQYF. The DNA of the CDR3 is TGTGCCAGCAGTTTCCAGGGACAGACCCAGTACTTC.

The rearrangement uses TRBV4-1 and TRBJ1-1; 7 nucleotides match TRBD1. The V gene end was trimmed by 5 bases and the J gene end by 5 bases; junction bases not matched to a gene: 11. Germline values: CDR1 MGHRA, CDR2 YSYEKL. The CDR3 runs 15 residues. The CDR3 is CASSFGVGGETEAFF. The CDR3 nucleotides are TGCGCCAGCAGCTTCGGAGTAGGGGGCGAGACTGAAGCTTTCTTT.

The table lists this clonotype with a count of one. The CDR3 DNA is TGCAGCGTGGCCTTTGTTGGGAACACTGAAGCTTTCTTT. Its translation is CSVAFVGNTEAFF. The chain combines TRBV29-1 with TRBJ1-1; D uncertain. Germline CDR1 SQVTM, CDR2 ANQGSEA. The CDR3 totals 13 residues. Trimming took off 6 bases at V and 1 base at J, with 12 bases between the two ends.

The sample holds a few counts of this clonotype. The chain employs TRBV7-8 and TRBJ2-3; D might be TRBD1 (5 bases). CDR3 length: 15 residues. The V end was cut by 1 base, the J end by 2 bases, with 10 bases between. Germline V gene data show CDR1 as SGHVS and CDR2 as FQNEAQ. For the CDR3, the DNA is TGTGCCAGCAGCTTAGGGCAGGGTAACACAGATACGCAGTATTTT. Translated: CASSLGQGNTDTQYF.

In nucleotides, the CDR3 is TGCAGTGCTAGAGATCTGCTAGCCGTCTACAATGAGCAGTTCTTC. The encoded protein is CSARDLLAVYNEQFF. This chain joins TRBV20-1 and TRBJ2-1; D might be TRBD2 (5 bases). V dropped 0 bases and J dropped 3 bases, with 12 bases sitting between them. The germline V gene has CDR1 DFQATT and CDR2 SNEGSKA (reference sequence). The CDR3 loop spans 15 amino acids.

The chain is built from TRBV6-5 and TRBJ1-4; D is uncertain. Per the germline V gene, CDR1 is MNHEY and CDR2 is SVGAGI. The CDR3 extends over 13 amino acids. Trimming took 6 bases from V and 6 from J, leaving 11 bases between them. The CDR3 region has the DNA TGTGCCAGCAGGAGGGTTTTGGATGAAAAACTGTTTTTT. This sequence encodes CASRRVLDEKLFF.

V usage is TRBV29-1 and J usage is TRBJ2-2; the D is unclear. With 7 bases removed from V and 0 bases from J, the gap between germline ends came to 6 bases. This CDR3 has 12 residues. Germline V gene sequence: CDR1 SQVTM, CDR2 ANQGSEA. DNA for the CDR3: TGCAGCGGATGGACGAACACCGGGGAGCTGTTTTTT. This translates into CSGWTNTGELFF.

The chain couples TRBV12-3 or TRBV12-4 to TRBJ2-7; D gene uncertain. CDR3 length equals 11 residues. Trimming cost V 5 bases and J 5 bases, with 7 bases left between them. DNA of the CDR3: TGTGCCAGCAGTCGGACGGACGAGCAGTACTTC. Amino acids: CASSRTDEQYF.

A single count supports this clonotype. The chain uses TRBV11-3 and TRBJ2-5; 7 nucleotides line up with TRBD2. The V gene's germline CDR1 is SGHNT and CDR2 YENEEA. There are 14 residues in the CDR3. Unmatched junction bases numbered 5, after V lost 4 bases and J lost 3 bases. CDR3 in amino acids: CASSSGRGKETQYF. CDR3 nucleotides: TGTGCCAGCAGCTCTGGGCGGGGGAAAGAGACCCAGTACTTC.

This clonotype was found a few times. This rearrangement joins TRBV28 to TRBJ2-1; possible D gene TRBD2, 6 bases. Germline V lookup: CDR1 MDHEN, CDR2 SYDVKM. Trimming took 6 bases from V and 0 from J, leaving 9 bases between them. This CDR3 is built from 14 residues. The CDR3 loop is CASREGTSYNEQFF. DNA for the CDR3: TGTGCCAGCAGGGAGGGGACCTCCTACAATGAGCAGTTCTTC.

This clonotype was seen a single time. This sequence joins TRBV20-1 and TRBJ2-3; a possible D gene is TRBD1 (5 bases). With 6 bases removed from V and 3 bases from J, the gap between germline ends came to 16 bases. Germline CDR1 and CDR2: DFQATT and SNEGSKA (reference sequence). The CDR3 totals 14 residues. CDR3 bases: TGCAGTGCGTATGCATCAGGGAAAACAGATACGCAGTATTTT. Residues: CSAYASGKTDTQYF.

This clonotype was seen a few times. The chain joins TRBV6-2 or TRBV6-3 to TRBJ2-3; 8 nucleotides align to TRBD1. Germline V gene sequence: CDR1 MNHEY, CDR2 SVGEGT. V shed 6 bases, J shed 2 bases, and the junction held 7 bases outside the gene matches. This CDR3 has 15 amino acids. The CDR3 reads CASRSGTGDTDTQYF. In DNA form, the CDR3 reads TGTGCCAGCAGATCCGGGACAGGTGACACAGATACGCAGTATTTT.

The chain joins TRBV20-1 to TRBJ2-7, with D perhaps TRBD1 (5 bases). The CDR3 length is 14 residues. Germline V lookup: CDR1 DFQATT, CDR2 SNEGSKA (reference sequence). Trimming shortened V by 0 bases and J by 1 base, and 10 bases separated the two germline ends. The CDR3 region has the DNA TGCAGTGCTAGAGATGGGAAGGGGTCCTACGAGCAGTACTTC. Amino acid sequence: CSARDGKGSYEQYF.

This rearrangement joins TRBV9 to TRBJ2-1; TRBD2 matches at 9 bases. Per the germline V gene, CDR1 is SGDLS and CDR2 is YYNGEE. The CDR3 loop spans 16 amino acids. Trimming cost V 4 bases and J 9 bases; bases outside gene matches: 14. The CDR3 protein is CASSPTGGGAIGEQFF. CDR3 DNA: TGTGCCAGCAGCCCGACCGGCGGGGGGGCCATTGGTGAGCAGTTCTTC.